The clone carrying this TCR beta chain was seen more than once but under ten times. Trimming took off 2 bases at V and 0 bases at J, with 5 bases between the two ends. This CDR3 is built from 14 residues. Germline values: CDR1 LNHDA, CDR2 SQIVND (reference sequence). This specimen belongs to a study of glioma-infiltrating T cells. Using RNA template, CDR3s of TCR alpha and beta were amplified with iRepertoire arm-PCR. In TCRdb, the multiplex PCR reads were re-called with MiXCR into one record per CDR3 protein. The repertoire holds about 110,000 distinct CDR3 sequences, with less than 30% as singletons.

This receptor was identified in a human donor with low-grade glioma or glioblastoma, undergoing nonglioma brain surgery, or in good health (not recorded which). The sample taken for sequencing was glioma tissue, nonneoplastic brain tissue, or PBMCs (not recorded which). The chain employs TRBV19 and TRBJ1-5; no definite D call. The CDR3 reads CASSIWNSNQPQHF. The DNA for the CDR3 is TGTGCCAGTAGTATATGGAATAGCAATCAGCCCCAGCATTTT. Together with reference TRBV19 and TRBJ1-5, the CDR3 gives the full variable domain: DGGITQSPKYLFRKEGQNVTLSCEQNLNHDAMYWYRQDPGQGLRLIYYSQIVNDFQKGDIAEGYSVSREKKESFPLTVTSAQKNPTAFYLCASSIWNSNQPQHFGDGTRLSIL.